The 3 T cell receptor beta chains listed next were all sequenced from one sample in a study of T-cell reconstitution after alpha-beta-depleted transplantation in children. The authors prepared the TCRbeta library with unique molecular identifiers. A single record per CDR3 protein comes from TCRdb applying MiXCR to the PCR reads. The table shows fewer than 1 million distinct CDR3 sequences, with roughly 15% occurring only once. The input for sequencing was PBMCs, mostly from graft donor cells, taken 360 days after TCRalphabeta/CD19-depleted stem cell transplant. The receptors here all came from a male patient aged 5 to 17 who had a stem cell transplant for acute lymphoblastic leukemia, so the T cells may come from the graft donor.

V usage is TRBV5-1 and J usage is TRBJ2-6; D gene uncertain. CDR1 SGHRS and CDR2 YFSETQ come from the germline V gene. Trimming stripped 6 bases from V and 0 bases from J, with 19 bases between. The length of the CDR3 is 18 residues. CDR3 residues: CASNYQGPIDSGANVLTF. The CDR3 nucleotides are TGCGCCAGCAACTACCAAGGACCGATAGACTCTGGGGCCAACGTCCTGACTTTC.

This clonotype was counted only a few times. The chain links TRBV7-9 to TRBJ2-7; 13 positions match TRBD2. The germline CDR1 and CDR2 sequences are SEHNR and FQNEAQ (reference sequence). V shed 5 bases and J 2 bases; nucleotides not matched to a gene: 3. The CDR3 consists of 15 residues. The CDR3 sequence is CASSKGTSGTYEQYF. As DNA, the CDR3 is TGTGCCAGCAGCAAAGGGACTAGCGGGACCTACGAGCAGTACTTC.

The sample holds a few counts of this clonotype. The V and J genes are TRBV7-8 and TRBJ2-1; the match to TRBD2 covers 10 bases. The CDR3 extends over 18 amino acids. CDR1 is SGHVS, CDR2 FQNEAQ, per germline. Germline trimming cut 1 base from V and 2 bases from J; bases unmatched to any gene: 8. CDR3 nucleotide sequence: TGTGCCAGCAGCTTAGGGCTAGCGGGAGTGGGACCCTACAATGAGCAGTTCTTC. As protein: CASSLGLAGVGPYNEQFF.